Below, 27 T cell receptor beta chains from the same sample are listed, as sequenced in a study of control samples from healthy donors and cancer patients. Clones were sequenced by immunoSEQ multiplex PCR, and TCRdb holds only the in-frame ones, with some missing. The table has about 120,000 clones, 88% seen once; the top ten hold 2% to 2.5%. Sequenced material: blood. These receptors were obtained from a woman in her 70s in good health.

The gene calls are TRBV11-2 and TRBJ1-1; 8 nucleotides align to TRBD1. CDR1 is SGHAT and CDR2 is FQNNGV in the germline V gene. This CDR3 contains 17 residues. The ends lost 5 bases at V and 3 bases at J; junction bases unmatched: 14. In DNA form, the CDR3 reads TGTGCCAGCAGCGAAGACAGGGGTGTCTTCTTGGACACTGAAGCTTTCTTT. This gives the protein CASSEDRGVFLDTEAFF.

This chain connects TRBV18 to TRBJ2-7; D call uncertain. CDR3 size: 13 residues. Per germline, CDR1 KGHSH and CDR2 LQKENI. Trimming pared 3 bases from V and 0 bases from J, leaving 6 bases between. The CDR3 protein is CASSPDNSYEQYF. The DNA of the CDR3 is TGTGCCAGCTCACCTGACAACTCCTACGAGCAGTACTTC.

The chain couples TRBV9 to TRBJ2-2; 15 nucleotides agree with TRBD2. J was trimmed by 3 bases and V by 4 bases; bases with no gene match: 10. The germline gives CDR1 SGDLS, CDR2 YYNGEE. The CDR3 totals 19 residues. The CDR3 coding sequence is TGTGCCAGCAGCCCACCCGGACTAGCGGGGGGGCACGACACCGGGGAGCTGTTTTTT. Encoded protein: CASSPPGLAGGHDTGELFF. Full variable domain (missing parts from reference TRBV9 and TRBJ2-2): DSGVTQTPKHLITATGQRVTLRCSPRSGDLSVYWYQQSLDQGLQFLIQYYNGEERAKGNILERFSAQQFPDLHSELNLSSLELGDSALYFCASSPPGLAGGHDTGELFFGEGSRLTVL.

The chain uses TRBV19 and TRBJ1-1; TRBD1 aligns across 8 bases. Per germline, CDR1 LNHDA and CDR2 SQIVND (reference sequence). This CDR3 contains 15 residues. J lost 0 bases, V lost 10 bases, and 10 bases had no gene match. The CDR3 DNA reads as TGTGCCACATCCCACAGGGGGAGGGTGAACACTGAAGCTTTCTTT. Encoded protein: CATSHRGRVNTEAFF.

The rearrangement joins TRBV7-2 to TRBJ2-1, with D perhaps TRBD1 or TRBD2 (5 bases each). The CDR3 runs to 16 residues. Trimming pared 8 bases from V and 7 bases from J, leaving 24 bases between. CDR1 is SGHTA and CDR2 is FQGNSA in the germline V gene. The CDR3 nucleotides read TGTGCCAGCTCGCCGGACCCCGGGGCCCTCTGGAATGAGCAGTTCTTC. Translation: CASSPDPGALWNEQFF.

This sequence joins TRBV2 and TRBJ2-3; D might be TRBD2 (6 bases). Germline assignment: CDR1 SNHLY and CDR2 FYNNEI. The CDR3 length is 14 residues. The V end was cut by 3 bases, the J end by 1 base, with 8 bases between. CDR3 sequence reads: CASSDPSGTDTQYF. The CDR3 DNA reads TGTGCCAGCAGTGATCCTAGCGGCACAGATACGCAGTATTTT. The full variable domain, rest sourced from reference TRBV2 and TRBJ2-3, is EPEVTQTPSHQVTQMGQEVILRCVPISNHLYFYWYRQILGQKVEFLVSFYNNEISEKSEIFDDQFSVERPDGSNFTLKIRSTKLEDSAMYFCASSDPSGTDTQYFGPGTRLTVL.

The CDR3, as DNA: TGTGCCAGCAGCTTAGAGACAGGTTATGGAAACACCATATATTTT. Translated, it gives CASSLETGYGNTIYF. The chain joins TRBV7-2 to TRBJ1-3; TRBD1 might be the D (6 bases). This CDR3 region has 15 residues. Trimming removed 1 base from V and 3 bases from J, with 10 bases in between. Germline V gene lookup returns CDR1 SGHTA and CDR2 FQGNSA. Filled out from reference TRBV7-2 and TRBJ1-3, the complete variable domain reads GAGVSQSPSNKVTEKGKDVELRCDPISGHTALYWYRQSLGQGLEFLIYFQGNSAPDKSGLPSDRFSAERTGGSVSTLTIQRTQQEDSAVYLCASSLETGYGNTIYFGEGSWLTVV.

The chain employs TRBV4-3 and TRBJ1-5, with 7 bases that match TRBD1. Germline V lookup: CDR1 LGHNA, CDR2 YSLEER. There are 15 residues in the CDR3. The ends lost 1 base at V and 7 bases at J; junction bases unmatched: 7. CDR3 sequence reads: CASSQAAGGGQPQHF. CDR3 sequence (DNA): TGCGCCAGCAGCCAAGCCGCAGGGGGAGGGCAGCCCCAGCATTTT.

V gene TRBV10-3 combines with J gene TRBJ1-2, with 8 bases matching TRBD1. From germline, CDR1 is ENHRY and CDR2 SYGVKD. The CDR3 loop spans 15 amino acids. Unmatched junction bases numbered 3, after V lost 0 bases and J lost 3 bases. CDR3 in amino acids: CAISESTGVYYGYTF. CDR3 DNA: TGTGCCATCAGTGAGTCGACAGGGGTCTACTATGGCTACACCTTC.

The rearrangement uses TRBV11-2 and TRBJ2-3, with D unclear. The germline V gene has CDR1 SGHAT and CDR2 FQNNGV. The CDR3 length is 12 residues. Trimming took 7 bases from V and 0 from J, leaving 5 bases between them. CDR3 protein: CASTPSTDTQYF. Here the CDR3 DNA reads TGTGCCAGCACCCCTAGCACAGATACGCAGTATTTT.

The chain combines TRBV2 with TRBJ2-3, with D possibly being TRBD2 (7 bases). V was clipped by 6 bases and J by 4 bases, with 20 bases between them. The CDR3 consists of 16 residues. Germline CDR1 SNHLY, CDR2 FYNNEI. The CDR3 reads CASRKGGGPGPDTQYF. The CDR3 DNA is TGTGCCAGCAGAAAAGGGGGGGGCCCCGGTCCAGATACGCAGTATTTT.

J is TRBJ2-2 and V is TRBV24-1, with D perhaps given as TRBD1 or TRBD2 (7 bases each). V was trimmed by 1 base and J by 3 bases, leaving 26 bases between them. This CDR3 has 21 amino acids. Per the germline V gene, CDR1 is KGHDR and CDR2 is SFDVKD. The CDR3 sequence: CATSDFGRGLGPRVDTGELFF. CDR3 sequence (DNA): TGTGCCACCAGTGATTTTGGGAGGGGGCTAGGGCCCCGCGTTGACACCGGGGAGCTGTTTTTT.

This chain joins TRBV11-3 and TRBJ1-1, with D perhaps matching TRBD1 (6 bases). Trimming removed 5 bases at V and 6 bases at J, with 16 bases between. The CDR3 has 14 amino acids. Germline V gene data show CDR1 as SGHNT and CDR2 as YENEEA. The CDR3, as DNA: TGTGCCAGCAGCCCCGGGGGCAGGGGAGCTGAAGCTTTCTTT. Protein product: CASSPGGRGAEAFF. Full variable domain (remainder filled in from reference TRBV11-3 and TRBJ1-1): EAGVVQSPRYKIIEKKQPVAFWCNPISGHNTLYWYLQNLGQGPELLIRYENEEAVDDSQLPKDRFSAERLKGVDSTLKIQPAELGDSAVYLCASSPGGRGAEAFFGQGTRLTVV.

V is TRBV4-3 and J is TRBJ1-2; D uncertain. The V end lost 2 bases, the J end lost 5 bases, and 12 bases lay between the germline ends. CDR1 LGHNA and CDR2 YSLEER come from the germline V gene. The CDR3 runs to 14 residues. Here the CDR3 DNA reads TGCGCCAGCAGCCAACCCACGAGACCATATGGCTACACCTTC. Translated, it gives CASSQPTRPYGYTF.

The chain links TRBV10-3 to TRBJ1-1, with 7 bases identical to TRBD1. J lost 2 bases, V lost 2 bases, and 8 bases had no gene match. Germline V gene lookup returns CDR1 ENHRY and CDR2 SYGVKD. This CDR3 has 16 amino acids. The CDR3 loop is CAISEPAGQVNTEAFF. The CDR3 DNA reads TGTGCCATCAGTGAGCCAGCCGGACAGGTAAACACTGAAGCTTTCTTT.

This clone has only one observation. In the same sample, other DNA sequences code for this CDR3. The CDR3 DNA follows: TGTGCCAGCAGTGTCTTACCTAATGAGCAGTTCTTC. Amino acid sequence: CASSVLPNEQFF. The chain links TRBV12-3 or TRBV12-4 to TRBJ2-1; no clear D gene. The CDR3 has 12 amino acids. Trimming shortened V by 5 bases and J by 7 bases, and 9 bases separated the two germline ends.

This sequence joins TRBV2 and TRBJ1-4; D is undetermined. In germline, CDR1 is SNHLY, CDR2 FYNNEI. V was clipped by 4 bases and J by 2 bases, with 11 bases between them. The CDR3 covers 15 residues. The CDR3 loop reads CASSGGMETNEKLFF. CDR3 DNA: TGTGCCAGCAGTGGAGGGATGGAGACTAATGAAAAACTGTTTTTT. The variable domain in full, with the rest retrieved from reference TRBV2 and TRBJ1-4, is EPEVTQTPSHQVTQMGQEVILRCVPISNHLYFYWYRQILGQKVEFLVSFYNNEISEKSEIFDDQFSVERPDGSNFTLKIRSTKLEDSAMYFCASSGGMETNEKLFFGSGTQLSVL.

On this clone: At one end, the junction sequence differs from germline, possibly due to a read error. The chain recombines TRBV4-1 with TRBJ1-1, with no clear D. CDR1 is MGHRA, CDR2 YSYEKL, per germline. The CDR3 has 15 residues. The CDR3 DNA follows: TGCGCCAGCAGTCAAGATGGAAGGGTCGGCGCTGAAGCTTTCTTT. Translated: CASSQDGRVGAEAFF.

This clone was counted between two and nine times. The sample holds other DNA sequences that translate to the same CDR3. This CDR3 is CASSLKEASVQPLHF. The CDR3 region has the DNA TGTGCCAGCAGCTTAAAAGAGGCCAGCGTTCAGCCCCTCCACTTT. This chain joins TRBV7-9 and TRBJ1-6, with unresolved D. The V gene lost 2 bases and the J gene lost 13 bases, with 18 bases spanning the gap. Per the germline V gene, CDR1 is SEHNR and CDR2 is FQNEAQ (reference sequence). CDR3 length: 15 amino acids. Full variable domain (missing parts from reference TRBV7-9 and TRBJ1-6): DTGVSQNPRHKITKRGQNVTFRCDPISEHNRLYWYRQTLGQGPEFLTYFQNEAQLEKSRLLSDRFSAERPKGSFSTLEIQRTEQGDSAMYLCASSLKEASVQPLHFGNGTRLTVT.

The chain links TRBV9 to TRBJ2-2; maybe TRBD2 (6 bases). Germline CDR1 is SGDLS and CDR2 is YYNGEE. The CDR3 covers 15 residues. V gave up 2 bases and J gave up 0 bases, with 8 bases separating them. CDR3 DNA: TGTGCCAGCAGCGTCGGGGGATCGAACACCGGGGAGCTGTTTTTT. Its translation is CASSVGGSNTGELFF.

V gene TRBV3-1 (or the pseudogene TRBV3-2) combines with J gene TRBJ1-2; D not certain. CDR1 is LGHDT and CDR2 is YNNKEL in the germline V gene (reference sequence). V dropped 0 bases and J dropped 5 bases, with 1 base sitting between them. The CDR3 sequence is 11 residues long. CDR3 nucleotide sequence: TGTGCCAGCAGCCAAGAGTATGGCTACACCTTC. Amino acid sequence: CASSQEYGYTF.

The V call is TRBV13, the J call TRBJ1-1; D perhaps matches TRBD1 (6 bases). The CDR3 is 15 residues long. Trimming took 3 bases from V and 0 from J, leaving 11 bases between them. CDR1 PRHDT and CDR2 FYEKMQ come from the germline V gene (reference sequence). CDR3 coding DNA: TGTGCCAGCAGCTTTTCCAGGGGTATGAACACTGAAGCTTTCTTT. Translated: CASSFSRGMNTEAFF. Full variable domain (remainder filled in from reference TRBV13 and TRBJ1-1): AAGVIQSPRHLIKEKRETATLKCYPIPRHDTVYWYQQGPGQDPQFLISFYEKMQSDKGSIPDRFSAQQFSDYHSELNMSSLELGDSALYFCASSFSRGMNTEAFFGQGTRLTVV.

This clone has a handful of counts. The chain employs TRBV3-1 (or the pseudogene TRBV3-2) and TRBJ1-4; the match to TRBD1 covers 7 bases. In germline, CDR1 is LGHDT, CDR2 YNNKEL (reference sequence). J gave up 8 bases and V 3 bases, and 6 bases lay outside the gene matches. This CDR3 contains 14 residues. The CDR3 here is CASSQAGGREKLFF. For the CDR3, the DNA is TGTGCCAGCAGCCAGGCAGGGGGGAGGGAAAAACTGTTTTTT.

The chain is built from TRBV15 and TRBJ2-7; D is unresolved. This CDR3 has 16 amino acids. Germline values: CDR1 LNHNV, CDR2 YYDKDF (reference sequence). V lost 5 bases and J lost 0, with 17 bases in between. Here the CDR3 DNA reads TGTGCCACCAGCGGCCCCCCAGCCGGGTTCTCCTACGAGCAGTACTTC. Its translation: CATSGPPAGFSYEQYF.

The chain uses TRBV29-1 and TRBJ1-2; D is undetermined. This CDR3 is built from 14 residues. CDR1 is SQVTM and CDR2 is ANQGSEA in the germline V gene. Between the trimmed V and J ends, which lost 1 base and 1 base, there was a span of 10 bases. CDR3 sequence reads: CSVEGSGYNYGYTF. Here the CDR3 DNA reads TGCAGCGTTGAAGGGTCGGGGTATAACTATGGCTACACCTTC.

The chain links TRBV29-1 to TRBJ1-2; D ambiguous. This CDR3 is 10 amino acids long. V lost 5 bases and J lost 5, with 6 bases in between. Looked up from germline, CDR1 is SQVTM and CDR2 is ANQGSEA. The CDR3 protein is CSVSEYGYTF. The DNA for the CDR3 is TGCAGCGTTTCAGAGTATGGCTACACCTTC.

In nucleotides, the CDR3 is TGTGCCAGCAGCCGAACAGGGGGCGCCGACTCCTACGAGCAGTACTTC. Translated, it gives CASSRTGGADSYEQYF. V gene TRBV9 combines with J gene TRBJ2-7; 9 nucleotides match TRBD1. The CDR3 consists of 16 residues. CDR1 and CDR2 from the germline V gene are SGDLS and YYNGEE. Germline trimming cut 4 bases from V and 0 bases from J; bases unmatched to any gene: 8.